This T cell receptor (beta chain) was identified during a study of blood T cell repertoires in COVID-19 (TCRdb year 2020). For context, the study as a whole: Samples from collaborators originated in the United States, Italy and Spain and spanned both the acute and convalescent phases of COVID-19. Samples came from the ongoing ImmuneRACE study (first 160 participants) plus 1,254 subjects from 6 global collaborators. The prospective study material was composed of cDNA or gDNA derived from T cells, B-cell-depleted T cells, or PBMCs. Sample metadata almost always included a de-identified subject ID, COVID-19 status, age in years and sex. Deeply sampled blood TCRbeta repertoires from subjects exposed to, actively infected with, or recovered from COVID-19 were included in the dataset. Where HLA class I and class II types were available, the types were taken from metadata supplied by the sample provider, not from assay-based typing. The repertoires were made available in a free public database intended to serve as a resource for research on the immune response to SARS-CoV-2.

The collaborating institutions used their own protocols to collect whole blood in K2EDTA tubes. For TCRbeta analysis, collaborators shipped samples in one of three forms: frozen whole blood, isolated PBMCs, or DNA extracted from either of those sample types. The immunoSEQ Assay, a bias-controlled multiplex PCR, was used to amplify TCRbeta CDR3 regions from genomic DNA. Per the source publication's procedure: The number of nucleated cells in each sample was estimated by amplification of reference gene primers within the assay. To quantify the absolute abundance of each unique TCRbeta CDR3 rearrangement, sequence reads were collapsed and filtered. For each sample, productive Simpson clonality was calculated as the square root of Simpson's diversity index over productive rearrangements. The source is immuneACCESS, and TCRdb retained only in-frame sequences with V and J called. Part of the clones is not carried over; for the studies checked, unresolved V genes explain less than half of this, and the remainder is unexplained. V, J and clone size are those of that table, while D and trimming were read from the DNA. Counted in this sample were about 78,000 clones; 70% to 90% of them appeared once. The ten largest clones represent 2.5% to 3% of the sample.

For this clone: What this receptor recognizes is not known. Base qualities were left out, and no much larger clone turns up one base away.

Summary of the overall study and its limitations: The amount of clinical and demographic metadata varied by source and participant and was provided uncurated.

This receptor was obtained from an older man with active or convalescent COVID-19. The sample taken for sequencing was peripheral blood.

The sequence in DNA is TGTGCCAGCAGCCTTGGACAGAGCAATCAGCCCCAGCATTTT. It translates as CASSLGQSNQPQHF. The V and J genes are TRBV3-1 (or the pseudogene TRBV3-2) and TRBJ1-5; the D gene is perhaps TRBD1, on 6 matching bases. Via the germline V gene (reference sequence), CDR1 is LGHDT and CDR2 YNNKEL. The CDR3 holds 14 amino acids from the cysteine to the phenylalanine. The only DNA kept is the CDR3, 42 bases in frame from the first base. The junction carries 8 bases between V and J, which are trimmed by 4 bases and 1 base respectively.